Reported below is one T cell receptor (beta chain). Its antigen is not yet known. No qualities accompany the bases; no much larger clone lies one base away. The entry originates in a study of blood T cell repertoires in COVID-19 (dated by TCRdb to about 2020). Turning to the overall study: The collaborator samples originated in the United States, Italy and Spain and spanned the acute and convalescent phases of COVID-19. Deeply sampled blood TCRbeta repertoires from subjects exposed to, actively infected with, or recovered from COVID-19 were included in the dataset. The material from the prospective study consisted of cDNA or gDNA derived from T cells, B-cell-depleted T cells, or PBMCs. Where HLA class I and class II types were available, the types were taken from metadata supplied by the sample provider, not from assay-based typing. The samples were drawn from two sources: the first 160 participants of the ongoing ImmuneRACE study, and over 1,000 subjects contributed by 6 global collaborators. Sample metadata almost always included a de-identified subject ID, COVID-19 status, age in years and sex. A freely available public database, intended as a resource for researchers studying the immune response to SARS-CoV-2, is where the repertoires were released. What the research found in general, with its limitations: Clinical and demographic metadata were provided uncurated, with the amount varying by source and participant.

Relative to germline, V is missing 3 bases and J is missing 7 bases, with 8 bases of the junction outside any gene match. In the germline V gene (reference sequence), CDR1 corresponds to GTSNPN and CDR2 to SVGIG. The cysteine opens and the phenylalanine closes a CDR3 of 14 amino acids. Just CDR3 DNA is preserved here, 42 bases in frame from base 1. TCRbeta CDR3 regions were amplified from genomic DNA by means of the immunoSEQ Assay, a bias-controlled multiplex PCR. The authors' analysis ran thus. The number of nucleated cells in each sample was estimated by amplification of reference gene primers within the assay. Sequence reads were collapsed and filtered to measure the absolute abundance of every unique TCRbeta CDR3 rearrangement. Productive Simpson clonality was computed per sample as the square root of Simpson's diversity index over productive rearrangements. Here the immuneACCESS table is served through TCRdb, limited to in-frame sequences with V and J called. Missing clones are a known gap in these copies; in checked studies unresolved V genes cover under half, and the rest lacks a known reason. The D gene and trimming were derived from the DNA, and the V and J assignments and clone size from that table. Here the sample has some 70,000 clones; around 89% occur a single time. Roughly 6.3% of the sample belongs to the ten largest clones.

The collaborating institutions used their own protocols to collect whole blood in K2EDTA tubes. For TCRbeta analysis, collaborator samples were shipped as frozen whole blood, as isolated PBMCs, or as DNA extracted from either sample type. The sequence came from an elderly woman with active COVID-19. Sequences were obtained from peripheral blood. The sequence links TRBV30 to TRBJ1-1; 10 central bases correspond to TRBD1. The CDR3 corresponds to CAWSRQGARGEAFF. Here is the DNA: TGTGCCTGGAGCCGACAGGGGGCGCGTGGTGAAGCTTTCTTT.